The source of this T cell receptor beta chain is a study of cytomegalovirus exposure and HLA in healthy donors. This clone appeared a few times. The antigen is undetermined. Primers: 60 Vbeta forward and 13 Jbeta reverse. Generated by immunoSEQ multiplex PCR, the TCRdb table keeps only in-frame clones and is missing some. In the table there are around 100,000 clones, more than 60% of which are singletons. Points from the study as a whole: Later analysis identified several of the most significant clusters that appeared linked to common viral pathogens. In a later analysis, V- and J-gene trimming of beta chains associated with a DCLRE1C missense variant, replicated independently. A few of the chains that were CMV-associated were confirmed in vitro to be specific for CMV antigens. In a later analysis, around 18,000 TCR beta sequences were associated with HLA alleles at 0.05 false discovery rate.

Germline CDR1 is MNHNS and CDR2 is SASEGT. After removal of 5 bases from V and 4 bases from J, the junction contained 2 bases not matched to a gene. The CDR3 is made up of 12 amino acids. The origin of this receptor is a female donor in good health and CMV-seropositive. Sequenced: PBMCs. The chain couples TRBV6-1 to TRBJ2-7, with TRBD1 matching over 7 bases. CDR3 in DNA: TGTGCCAGCAGTAAGGACAGGTACGAGCAGTACTTC. This codes for CASSKDRYEQYF.